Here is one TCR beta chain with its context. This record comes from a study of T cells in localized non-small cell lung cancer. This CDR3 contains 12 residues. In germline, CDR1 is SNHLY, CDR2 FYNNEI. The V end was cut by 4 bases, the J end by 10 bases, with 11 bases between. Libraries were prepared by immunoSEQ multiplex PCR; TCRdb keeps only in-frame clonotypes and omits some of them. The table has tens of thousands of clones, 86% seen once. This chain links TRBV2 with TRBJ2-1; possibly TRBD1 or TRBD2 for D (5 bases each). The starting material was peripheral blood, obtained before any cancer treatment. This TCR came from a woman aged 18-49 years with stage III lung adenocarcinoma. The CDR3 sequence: CASSGLSGEQFF. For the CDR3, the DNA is TGTGCCAGCAGTGGACTATCAGGGGAGCAGTTCTTC.